This T cell receptor beta chain was sequenced in a study of blood T cell repertoires in COVID-19. V was trimmed by 5 bases and J by 4 bases, leaving 19 bases between them. Per the germline V gene, CDR1 is SGHRS and CDR2 is YFSETQ. CDR3 length: 15 residues. In the original analysis: Estimation of nucleated cell counts was performed using reference gene primer amplification. The data were produced by immunoSEQ multiplex PCR, yet TCRdb's version contains in-frame clones alone and is incomplete. The DNA was the basis for D and trimming; V, J and clone size are from that table. The sample has roughly 390,000 clones; about 89% are singletons.

This receptor was identified in a woman in her 30s with COVID-19, enrolled during active disease. The sequencing sample was made of peripheral blood. The chain recombines TRBV5-1 with TRBJ2-7; D is perhaps TRBD2 (6 bases). The CDR3 is CASRVGRSSSYEQYF. The DNA of the CDR3 is TGCGCCAGCAGGGTGGGGAGGTCCTCCTCTTACGAGCAGTACTTC. The variable domain in full, completed from reference TRBV5-1 and TRBJ2-7, reads KAGVTQTPRYLIKTRGQQVTLSCSPISGHRSVSWYQQTPGQGLQFLFEYFSETQRNKGNFPGRFSGRQFSNSRSEMNVSTLELGDSALYLCASRVGRSSSYEQYFGPGTRLTVT.